Each of the 17 T cell receptor beta chains below was sequenced from the same sample in a study of beta chain features in type 1 diabetes listed by TCRdb under 2018. Library method: the immunoSEQ multiplex PCR assay. The entire isolated RNA was reverse transcribed using the High Capacity cDNA Reverse Transcription Kit, and thus expressed TCRB transcripts were sequenced. The source is immuneACCESS, and TCRdb retained only in-frame sequences with V and J called. Part of the clones is not carried over; for the studies checked, unresolved V genes explain less than half of this, and the remainder is unexplained. The sample records hundreds of thousands of clones, around 14% of which are singletons. The ten largest clones capture under 0.04% of the sample. Sequencing input: naive CD4+ T cells from blood. The label giving this sample's cell subset or site can be read as: true naive CD4+ T cells. These receptors were collected from a man in his thirties or forties in good health.

V gene TRBV5-4 combines with J gene TRBJ2-1; D unresolved. Germline V gives CDR1 SGHNT, CDR2 YYREEE (reference sequence). V gave up 4 bases and J gave up 0 bases, with 14 bases separating them. The CDR3 is made up of 16 amino acids. The CDR3 spells CASSPPGPGSYNEQFF. The CDR3 DNA follows: TGTGCCAGCAGCCCGCCGGGTCCTGGCTCCTACAATGAGCAGTTCTTC.

This clone has a handful of counts. This chain links TRBV2 with TRBJ2-7; possibly TRBD1 for D (5 bases). The CDR3 spans 13 residues. Trimming took off 2 bases at V and 2 bases at J, with 7 bases between the two ends. Germline V gene lookup returns CDR1 SNHLY and CDR2 FYNNEI. For the CDR3, the DNA is TGTGCCAGCAGTGAAAGACAGACCTACGAGCAGTACGTC. It codes for CASSERQTYEQYV.

This chain connects TRBV11-3 to TRBJ2-1; no reliable D call. Germline loops: CDR1 SGHNT, CDR2 YENEEA. Between the trimmed V and J ends, which lost 0 bases and 7 bases, there was a span of 10 bases. The CDR3 sequence is 14 residues long. The CDR3 region has the DNA TGTGCCAGCAGCTTAGATACTCGATTGAATGAGCAGTTCTTC. It translates to CASSLDTRLNEQFF.

The chain joins TRBV10-3 to TRBJ2-1; D is perhaps TRBD1 (6 bases). V gave up 6 bases and J gave up 5 bases, with 14 bases separating them. The germline V gene has CDR1 ENHRY and CDR2 SYGVKD. The CDR3 runs to 14 residues. The CDR3 loop is CAISSRQAHNEQFF. The CDR3 bases are TGTGCCATCAGCAGTCGACAGGCACACAATGAGCAGTTCTTC.

The V and J genes are TRBV18 and TRBJ2-7; TRBD1 matches 9 bases. The CDR3 sequence is 16 residues long. J lost 6 bases, V lost 3 bases, and 12 bases had no gene match. Germline-derived CDR1 and CDR2 are KGHSH and LQKENI. The CDR3 region is CASSPGQGQARAEQYF. DNA for the CDR3: TGTGCCAGCTCACCGGGACAGGGTCAGGCGCGAGCCGAGCAGTACTTC.

In its sample, this clone was seen a few times. Other DNA sequences in the same sample also yield this CDR3. The chain uses TRBV2 and TRBJ2-5; no firm D call. Trimming pared 5 bases from V and 4 bases from J, leaving 2 bases between. CDR3 length: 10 amino acids. Germline CDR1 is SNHLY and CDR2 is FYNNEI. The CDR3 is CASSLETQYF. In DNA, the CDR3 is TGTGCCAGCAGTTTAGAGACCCAGTACTTC.

The sample holds a few counts of this clone. The rearrangement links TRBV5-6 to TRBJ2-7, with 9 bases lining up with TRBD1. CDR3 length equals 15 residues. Looked up from germline, CDR1 is SGHDT and CDR2 is YYEEEE. With V trimmed by 3 bases and J by 3 bases, 7 bases remained unmatched. The CDR3 loop reads CASSSPGQGIYEQYF. In DNA form, the CDR3 reads TGTGCCAGCAGCTCGCCGGGACAGGGAATCTACGAGCAGTACTTC.

This clone has more than one count but fewer than ten. This sequence joins TRBV4-3 and TRBJ1-2; a weak D match, TRBD1 (5 bases). The CDR3 extends over 15 amino acids. V lost 0 bases and J lost 8, with 16 bases in between. The V gene's germline CDR1 is LGHNA and CDR2 YSLEER. CDR3 in amino acids: CASSQEGQGRWGYTF. The CDR3 nucleotides read TGCGCCAGCAGCCAAGAAGGTCAGGGAAGGTGGGGCTACACCTTC.

Of note for this clone: Other DNA sequences in this sample translate to the same CDR3. This chain joins TRBV30 and TRBJ1-3, with D hard to call. CDR1 is GTSNPN and CDR2 is SVGIG in the germline V gene (reference sequence). V shed 0 bases and J shed 4 bases, with 7 bases lying between them. The CDR3 totals 13 residues. Written as DNA, the CDR3 is TGTGCCTGGAGTGTATCGTCGGGAAACACCATATATTTT. Protein sequence: CAWSVSSGNTIYF.

This clone was found a few times. This chain uses TRBV7-7 with TRBJ2-5; D uncertain. Deletions cut 5 bases from V and 5 bases from J, with 12 bases between. Germline values: CDR1 SSHAT, CDR2 FNYEAQ (reference sequence). This CDR3 spans 13 amino acids. The CDR3 DNA reads TGTGCCAGCAGCCTCCCGCTGGGGGAGACCCAGTACTTC. It specifies CASSLPLGETQYF.

There are a few counts of this clone. The chain joins TRBV4-3 to TRBJ2-1; 8 bases map to TRBD2. V shed 3 bases, J shed 2 bases, and the junction held 6 bases outside the gene matches. Germline CDR1 LGHNA, CDR2 YSLEER. The CDR3 runs 16 residues. The CDR3 reads CASSQQLAEAYNEQFF. The CDR3 bases are TGCGCCAGCAGCCAGCAACTAGCGGAGGCCTACAATGAGCAGTTCTTC.

This chain uses TRBV7-2 with TRBJ2-1; D may be TRBD2 (6 bases). Germline V gene data show CDR1 as SGHTA and CDR2 as FQGNSA. The CDR3 covers 12 residues. V was pared by 5 bases and J by 7 bases, with 9 bases between. CDR3 bases: TGTGCCAGCAGCCGGAGGGTTAATGAGCAGTTCTTC. This codes for CASSRRVNEQFF.

A remark on this clone: Distinct nucleotide sequences in the sample also encode this CDR3. The chain links TRBV30 to TRBJ1-3; no clear D. The CDR3 has 13 amino acids. In germline, CDR1 is GTSNPN, CDR2 SVGIG (reference sequence). V was shortened by 0 bases and J by 4 bases, with 7 bases between the two germline ends. In nucleotides, the CDR3 is TGTGCCTGGAGTGTCGGCTTGGGAAACACCATATATTTT. It yields the protein CAWSVGLGNTIYF.

This clone occurred once. V usage is TRBV14 and J usage is TRBJ2-1; 11 bases are shared with TRBD2. From germline, CDR1 is SGHDN and CDR2 FVKESK. This CDR3 is 17 amino acids long. The J segment lost 3 bases and the V segment lost 3 bases, leaving 7 bases of the junction unmatched. The CDR3 nucleotides are TGTGCCAGCAGCCAGAAAATAGGACTAGCGGGCTACAATGAGCAGTTCTTC. It is translated as CASSQKIGLAGYNEQFF.

This chain connects TRBV7-9 to TRBJ1-2; 8 bases are shared with TRBD1. This CDR3 is 13 amino acids long. Losses at the gene ends were 6 bases for V and 3 bases for J; bases not matched to a gene: 3. Germline values: CDR1 SEHNR, CDR2 FQNEAQ (reference sequence). The CDR3 DNA is TGTGCCAGCAGACCGACAGGGGACTATGGCTACACCTTC. The encoded protein is CASRPTGDYGYTF.

This clone was counted a few times. The rearrangement links TRBV5-1 to TRBJ2-1, with no clear D. The CDR3 consists of 15 residues. The germline CDR1 and CDR2 sequences are SGHRS and YFSETQ. V was pared by 5 bases and J by 0 bases, with 12 bases between. The CDR3 sequence: CASREQASSYNEQFF. DNA of the CDR3: TGCGCCAGCAGAGAGCAGGCTAGCTCCTACAATGAGCAGTTCTTC.

V and J are TRBV9 and TRBJ2-2; D unclear. Per the germline V gene, CDR1 is SGDLS and CDR2 is YYNGEE. There are 13 residues in the CDR3. V was cut by 2 bases and J by 1 base, with 3 bases left in between. For the CDR3, the DNA is TGTGCCAGCAGCGTTCAGAACACCGGGGAGCTGTTTTTT. Translated, it gives CASSVQNTGELFF. Full variable domain (outside the CDR3, taken from reference TRBV9 and TRBJ2-2): DSGVTQTPKHLITATGQRVTLRCSPRSGDLSVYWYQQSLDQGLQFLIQYYNGEERAKGNILERFSAQQFPDLHSELNLSSLELGDSALYFCASSVQNTGELFFGEGSRLTVL.